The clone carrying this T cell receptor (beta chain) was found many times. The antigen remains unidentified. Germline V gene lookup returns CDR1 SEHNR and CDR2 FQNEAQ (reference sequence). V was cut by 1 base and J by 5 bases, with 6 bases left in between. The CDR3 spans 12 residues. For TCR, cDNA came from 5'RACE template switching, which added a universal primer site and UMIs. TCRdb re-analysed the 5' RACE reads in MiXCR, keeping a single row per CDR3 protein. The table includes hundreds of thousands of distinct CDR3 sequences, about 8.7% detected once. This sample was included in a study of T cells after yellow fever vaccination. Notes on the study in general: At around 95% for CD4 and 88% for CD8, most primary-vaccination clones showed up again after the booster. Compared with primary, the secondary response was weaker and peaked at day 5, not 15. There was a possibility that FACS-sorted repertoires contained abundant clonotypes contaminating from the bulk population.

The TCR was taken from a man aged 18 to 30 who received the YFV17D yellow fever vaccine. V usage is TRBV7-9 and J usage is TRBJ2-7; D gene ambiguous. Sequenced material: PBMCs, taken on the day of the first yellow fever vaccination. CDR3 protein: CASSLGPDEQYF. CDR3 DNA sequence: TGTGCCAGCAGCTTAGGTCCGGACGAGCAGTACTTC. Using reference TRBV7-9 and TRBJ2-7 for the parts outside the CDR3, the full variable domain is DTGVSQNPRHKITKRGQNVTFRCDPISEHNRLYWYRQTLGQGPEFLTYFQNEAQLEKSRLLSDRFSAERPKGSFSTLEIQRTEQGDSAMYLCASSLGPDEQYFGPGTRLTVT.